These 21 T cell receptor beta chains were sequenced from one sample in a study of cytomegalovirus exposure and HLA in healthy donors. Primers included in the PCR were 60 Vbeta and 13 Jbeta primers. Generated by immunoSEQ multiplex PCR, the TCRdb table keeps only in-frame clones and is missing some. Recorded here are about 120,000 clones; the top ten clones represent roughly 3.5%. Sequencing was done on a sample of PBMCs. The receptor set was obtained from a man aged 18 to 30 in good health and CMV-seronegative.

The V gene is TRBV7-9, the J gene TRBJ1-1; D is undetermined. This CDR3 has 15 amino acids. Germline CDR1 reads SEHNR; CDR2 reads FQNEAQ (reference sequence). Trimming pared 5 bases from V and 3 bases from J, leaving 16 bases between. CDR3 sequence: CASSPWTGRDTEAFF. CDR3 nucleotides: TGTGCCAGCAGCCCATGGACCGGGCGGGACACTGAAGCTTTCTTT.

CDR3 in amino acids: CASSRDREKLFF. For the CDR3, the DNA is TGTGCCAGCAGCCGTGACAGGGAAAAACTGTTTTTT. This chain joins TRBV5-4 and TRBJ1-4; perhaps TRBD1 as D (6 bases). V lost 4 bases, J lost 8 bases, and 9 bases lay in between. This CDR3 contains 12 residues. CDR1 is SGHNT, CDR2 YYREEE, per germline (reference sequence). The full variable domain, in which reference TRBV5-4 and TRBJ1-4 provide the parts outside the CDR3, is ETGVTQSPTHLIKTRGQQVTLRCSSQSGHNTVSWYQQALGQGPQFIFQYYREEENGRGNFPPRFSGLQFPNYSSELNVNALELDDSALYLCASSRDREKLFFGSGTQLSVL.

The chain employs TRBV18 and TRBJ1-5; TRBD1 might be the D (5 bases). The V end was cut by 0 bases, the J end by 5 bases, with 8 bases between. The CDR3 is 14 residues long. Per germline, CDR1 KGHSH and CDR2 LQKENI. This CDR3 is CASSPPGAYQPQHF. The CDR3 DNA follows: TGTGCCAGCTCACCACCAGGGGCATATCAGCCCCAGCATTTT.

Here the CDR3 DNA reads TGCGCCAGCAGCTTGGGTGTTTCTTTGAGGGGAAACACCATATATTTT. Encoded protein: CASSLGVSLRGNTIYF. This sequence joins TRBV5-1 and TRBJ1-3, with no clear D. The CDR3 has 16 amino acids. The V gene lost 0 bases and the J gene lost 4 bases, with 14 bases spanning the gap. Germline CDR1 is SGHRS and CDR2 is YFSETQ.

The chain's CDR3 is CASSLTGTGHYNEQYF. CDR3 DNA sequence: TGTGCCAGCAGCTTGACCGGGACAGGTCATTATAACGAGCAGTACTTC. The V and J genes are TRBV11-1 and TRBJ2-7, with 8 bases matching TRBD1. Looked up from germline, CDR1 is SGHAT and CDR2 is FQDESV (reference sequence). The CDR3 is 16 amino acids. V was pared by 3 bases and J by 5 bases, with 12 bases of the junction left unmatched.

V is TRBV5-5 and J is TRBJ2-7; 8 bases are a match to TRBD1. J gave up 6 bases and V 0 bases, and 8 bases lay outside the gene matches. The germline CDR1 and CDR2 sequences are SGHKS and YYEKEE (reference sequence). The CDR3 sequence is 15 residues long. The DNA of the CDR3 is TGTGCCAGCAGCTTGGTGATCGGGACAGGTGCCGAGCAGTACTTC. Residues: CASSLVIGTGAEQYF. The full variable domain, completed using reference TRBV5-5 and TRBJ2-7, is DAGVTQSPTHLIKTRGQQVTLRCSPISGHKSVSWYQQVLGQGPQFIFQYYEKEERGRGNFPDRFSARQFPNYSSELNVNALLLGDSALYLCASSLVIGTGAEQYFGPGTRLTVT.

In the case of this clone: The junction shows a germline mismatch at one end, possibly a read error. The chain recombines TRBV6-4 with TRBJ1-6; no clear D. CDR3 length: 15 amino acids. Germline-derived CDR1 and CDR2 are MRHNA and SNTAGT. The CDR3, as DNA: TGTGCCAGCCGTGAGTCGGGGATTTGGAATTCACCCCTCCACTTT. Translated, it gives CASRESGIWNSPLHF.

V usage is TRBV18 and J usage is TRBJ1-3; D gene ambiguous. The CDR3 sequence is 14 residues long. The V and J ends lost 3 bases and 7 bases respectively, with 13 bases between them. CDR1 KGHSH and CDR2 LQKENI come from the germline V gene. The CDR3 is CASSPEFLWNTIYF. CDR3 nucleotides: TGTGCCAGCTCACCGGAGTTTCTCTGGAACACCATATATTTT.

J is TRBJ2-7 and V is TRBV7-9, with TRBD1 identical over 8 bases. V dropped 4 bases and J dropped 6; count of bases not matched to a gene: 11. The CDR3 is 15 amino acids. Germline loops: CDR1 SEHNR, CDR2 FQNEAQ (reference sequence). This chain's CDR3 is CASSSSGTGFGEQYF. The CDR3 DNA sequence: TGTGCCAGCAGCTCTTCCGGGACAGGTTTCGGCGAGCAGTACTTC.

The chain has TRBV6-1 and TRBJ1-1, with 9 bases lining up with TRBD1. Germline lookup yields CDR1 MNHNS and CDR2 SASEGT. CDR3 length: 14 amino acids. Unmatched junction bases numbered 8, after V lost 5 bases and J lost 7 bases. CDR3 residues: CASSRDRVLGEAFF. The CDR3 nucleotides are TGTGCCAGCAGTCGGGACAGGGTGCTCGGTGAAGCTTTCTTT.

This rearrangement joins TRBV18 to TRBJ1-1; no clear D gene. The CDR3 has 16 amino acids. V lost 3 bases and J 1 base, leaving 15 bases between the germline ends. Per the germline V gene, CDR1 is KGHSH and CDR2 is LQKENI. Here the CDR3 reads CASSPLPRQANTEAFF. The CDR3 DNA follows: TGTGCCAGCTCACCCCTCCCTCGGCAGGCGAACACTGAAGCTTTCTTT. Using reference TRBV18 and TRBJ1-1 for the parts outside the CDR3, the full variable domain is NAGVMQNPRHLVRRRGQEARLRCSPMKGHSHVYWYRQLPEEGLKFMVYLQKENIIDESGMPKERFSAEFPKEGPSILRIQQVVRGDSAAYFCASSPLPRQANTEAFFGQGTRLTVV.

The chain recombines TRBV9 with TRBJ1-1; TRBD1 matches 9 bases. The germline V gene encodes CDR1 SGDLS and CDR2 YYNGEE. V was pared by 3 bases and J by 7 bases, with 10 bases of the junction left unmatched. The CDR3 contains 15 residues. The CDR3 here is CASSDTTGGQGEAFF. The CDR3 DNA is TGTGCCAGCAGCGACACCACAGGGGGCCAGGGTGAAGCTTTCTTT.

The V and J genes are TRBV18 and TRBJ2-5; 9 bases fit TRBD1. TRBJ2-7 explains the end of the DNA better; the J call may be wrong. From germline, CDR1 is KGHSH and CDR2 LQKENI. The CDR3 is 17 amino acids. The CDR3 loop reads CASSSAIRDRDLYEQYF. CDR3 sequence (DNA): TGTGCCAGCTCATCGGCAATAAGGGACAGGGATCTCTACGAGCAGTACTTC.

The CDR3 is CASTGQGLQPQHF. Here the CDR3 DNA reads TGTGCCAGTACGGGACAGGGACTACAGCCCCAGCATTTT. The chain has TRBV19 and TRBJ1-5; 9 bases fit TRBD1. There are 13 residues in the CDR3. Germline V gene lookup returns CDR1 LNHDA and CDR2 SQIVND (reference sequence). The V and J ends lost 7 bases and 7 bases, in that order; junction bases with no gene match: 5.

The CDR3 region has the DNA TGTGCCAGCAGCGCCCCGGGACAGGGCACCTACGAGCAGTACTTC. It specifies CASSAPGQGTYEQYF. The genes are TRBV27 and TRBJ2-7, with TRBD1 identical over 9 bases. This CDR3 is 15 amino acids long. CDR1 MNHEY and CDR2 SMNVEV come from the germline V gene (reference sequence). Trimming removed 6 bases from V and 2 bases from J; junction bases left unmatched: 8.

In DNA, the CDR3 is TGTGCCAGCAGCCCTGGGAGGGGGAACACTGAAGCTTTCTTT. Amino acids: CASSPGRGNTEAFF. The chain combines TRBV5-5 with TRBJ1-1, with TRBD1 as a possible D gene (5 bases). V was clipped by 4 bases and J by 1 base, with 11 bases between them. CDR1 is SGHKS and CDR2 is YYEKEE in the germline V gene (reference sequence). The CDR3 has 14 amino acids.

The gene calls are TRBV27 and TRBJ1-2; 9 nucleotides line up with TRBD1. After removal of 2 bases from V and 8 bases from J, the junction contained 3 bases not matched to a gene. The CDR3 covers 13 residues. CDR1 and CDR2 (germline): MNHEY, SMNVEV (reference sequence). For the CDR3, the DNA is TGTGCCAGCAGTTTAAACAGGGGGCGAGGCTACACCTTC. Protein product: CASSLNRGRGYTF.

The chain joins TRBV4-1 to TRBJ2-1, with TRBD2 matching over 9 bases. V lost 0 bases and J lost 8; bases outside the gene matches: 5. The CDR3 contains 15 residues. Germline V gene lookup returns CDR1 MGHRA and CDR2 YSYEKL. The CDR3 region is CASSQERGRGDEQFF. The CDR3 DNA is TGCGCCAGCAGCCAAGAACGCGGGAGGGGTGATGAGCAGTTCTTC.

The gene calls are TRBV7-6 and TRBJ2-5; D is uncertain. The CDR3 has 14 residues. The germline CDR1 and CDR2 sequences are SGHVS and FNYEAQ. V was trimmed by 1 base and J by 7 bases, leaving 13 bases between them. CDR3 loop: CASSLDYKGGTQYF. DNA for the CDR3: TGTGCCAGCAGCTTAGACTACAAAGGTGGGACCCAGTACTTC.

The chain has TRBV5-8 and TRBJ1-2, with D unclear. The germline V and J ends were trimmed by 3 bases and 8 bases, with 17 bases remaining between them. Germline V gene lookup returns CDR1 SGHTS and CDR2 YDEGEE. The length of the CDR3 is 14 residues. Here the CDR3 DNA reads TGTGCCAGCAGCTCCCGAGGGTCAATGAAGGGCTACACCTTC. This codes for CASSSRGSMKGYTF. The full variable domain, in which reference TRBV5-8 and TRBJ1-2 provide the parts outside the CDR3, is EAGVTQSPTHLIKTRGQQATLRCSPISGHTSVYWYQQALGLGLQFLLWYDEGEERNRGNFPPRFSGRQFPNYSSELNVNALELEDSALYLCASSSRGSMKGYTFGSGTRLTVV.

The chain recombines TRBV7-9 with TRBJ2-3, with TRBD2 identical over 8 bases. This CDR3 spans 17 amino acids. Germline lookup yields CDR1 SEHNR and CDR2 FQNEAQ (reference sequence). The ends lost 2 bases at V and 6 bases at J; junction bases unmatched: 13. As DNA, the CDR3 is TGTGCCAGCAGCTTAACCAGGCTAGCGGGCAGGCTCGATACGCAGTATTTT. This gives the protein CASSLTRLAGRLDTQYF.